The 11 T cell receptor beta chains given below trace back to one sample, sequenced in a study of molecular identifiers for immune sequencing clone quantification (dated by TCRdb to about 2018). To prepare the library, PCR was applied. TCRdb records NextSeq 500 as the sequencer. The public reads were run again by TCRdb, first through fastp at Q25 and then through MiXCR, and only productive beta chains were kept. Each entry merges the rows of one CDR3 protein and shows their most common DNA and genes. The sample table records over 300,000 distinct CDR3 sequences; 24% of these occur just once. The top ten constitute around 0.7% of the sample. The sample was naive CD8+ T cells from blood, with Jurkat cell RNA spiked in. Read against the paper, the sample's cell subset or site label means: FACS-sorted CD8+CD4-CCR7+CD45RA+ naive T cells. The receptor set was obtained from a human donor in good health. Some libraries in this study had Jurkat cell RNA spiked in.

The rearrangement joins TRBV28 to TRBJ2-5; 7 bases match TRBD1. V shed 5 bases, J shed 5 bases, and the junction held 17 bases outside the gene matches. Germline V gives CDR1 MDHEN, CDR2 SYDVKM. The CDR3 loop spans 17 amino acids. The CDR3 region has the DNA TGTGCCAGCAGTGCCCTGCTCGCTAGACAGGGTGGGGAGACCCAGTACTTC. Translating gives CASSALLARQGGETQYF.

This clonotype was recorded many times. DNA for the CDR3: TGCAGCGTTGAAGGGGGGGCGGGACAAGAGACCCAGTACTTC. This gives the protein CSVEGGAGQETQYF. This chain joins TRBV29-1 and TRBJ2-5; D might be TRBD1 or TRBD2, each matching 6 bases. Germline loops: CDR1 SQVTM, CDR2 ANQGSEA. The CDR3 extends over 14 amino acids. The V gene lost 1 base and the J gene lost 2 bases, with 11 bases spanning the gap.

Many counts were recorded for this clonotype. The V and J genes are TRBV29-1 and TRBJ2-3; 8 bases map to TRBD2. The CDR3 is 12 amino acids. J lost 10 bases, V lost 6 bases, and 9 bases had no gene match. From germline, CDR1 is SQVTM and CDR2 ANQGSEA. DNA for the CDR3: TGCAGCGTGGGGCCGGGACTAGAGGCGCAGTATTTT. It is translated as CSVGPGLEAQYF.

This clonotype came up many times. Written as DNA, the CDR3 is TGTGCCAGCAGCCCGGGACTAGGTGACGGGACCCAGTACTTC. This sequence encodes CASSPGLGDGTQYF. The chain couples TRBV7-9 to TRBJ2-5; TRBD2 agrees at 8 bases. CDR1 SEHNR and CDR2 FQNEAQ come from the germline V gene (reference sequence). Unmatched junction bases numbered 9, after V lost 5 bases and J lost 7 bases. There are 14 residues in the CDR3.

This clonotype was picked up a small number of times. The genes are TRBV28 and TRBJ2-1, with D maybe TRBD2 (5 bases). Deletions cut 1 base from V and 4 bases from J, with 14 bases between. CDR3 length: 16 amino acids. Germline CDR1 MDHEN, CDR2 SYDVKM. CDR3 amino acids: CASSLFTSGGYNEQFF. Written as DNA, the CDR3 is TGTGCCAGCAGTTTATTCACAAGCGGAGGTTACAATGAGCAGTTCTTC. The full variable domain, with the rest looked up from reference TRBV28 and TRBJ2-1, is DVKVTQSSRYLVKRTGEKVFLECVQDMDHENMFWYRQDPGLGLRLIYFSYDVKMKEKGDIPEGYSVSREKKERFSLILESASTNQTSMYLCASSLFTSGGYNEQFFGPGTRLTVL.

Worth noting for this clonotype: A much larger clonotype is one base distant, so this may be a read error. The chain couples TRBV4-1 to TRBJ2-3; 7 bases fit TRBD2. V shed 4 bases, J shed 10 bases, and the junction held 11 bases outside the gene matches. The CDR3 has 14 amino acids. CDR1 is MGHRA and CDR2 is YSYEKL in the germline V gene. The CDR3 bases are TGCGCCAGCAGCCCGGACGTCCGGGGGGTGCCGCAGTATTTT. Residues: CASSPDVRGVPQYF.

For this clonotype: A much bigger clone sits one base away, suggesting this may be a read error. The rearrangement links TRBV13 to TRBJ1-6, with 8 positions matching TRBD1. V lost 6 bases to trimming and J lost 5 bases; unmatched junction nucleotides: 6. Germline assignment: CDR1 PRHDT and CDR2 FYEKMQ (reference sequence). There are 15 residues in the CDR3. The CDR3 sequence is CASSLDRGHNSPLHF. Written as DNA, the CDR3 is TGTGCCAGCAGTCTTGACAGGGGACATAATTCACCCCTCCACTTT.

Notes on this clonotype: At one of its ends the junction is not consistent with the germline gene, which may arise from a read error. V usage is TRBV6-2 or TRBV6-3 and J usage is TRBJ1-4, with 8 bases lining up with TRBD1. Looked up from germline, CDR1 is MNHEY and CDR2 is SVGEGT. The CDR3 loop spans 14 amino acids. The CDR3 reads CACSYRGQGEKLFF. The CDR3 DNA reads TGTGCCTGCAGTTACCGAGGACAGGGTGAAAAACTGTTTTTT.

This clonotype was picked up many times. In DNA form, the CDR3 reads TGTGCCAGCAGCCCTGAGGGGGCCCAGCCCCAGCATTTT. Translation: CASSPEGAQPQHF. The chain joins TRBV9 to TRBJ1-5, with 7 positions matching TRBD1. The V gene end was trimmed by 4 bases and the J gene end by 7 bases; junction bases not matched to a gene: 5. The CDR3 extends over 13 amino acids. The germline V gene has CDR1 SGDLS and CDR2 YYNGEE.

Details on this clonotype: A much more abundant neighbour one base away suggests this may be a read error. The chain is built from TRBV2 and TRBJ2-3; D is uncertain. The length of the CDR3 is 15 residues. Germline CDR1 SNHLY, CDR2 FYNNEI. DNA for the CDR3: TGTGCCAGCGGTGAAAAGGGTGTAAACACAGATACGCAGTATTTT. Translated, it gives CASGEKGVNTDTQYF.

As to this clonotype: At one of its ends the junction is not consistent with the germline gene, which may arise from a read error. The chain carries TRBV12-3 or TRBV12-4 and TRBJ1-1; D is possibly TRBD1 (6 bases). CDR3 length equals 15 residues. CDR3: CASGLGHQINTEAFF. The CDR3 region has the DNA TGTGCCAGCGGTTTGGGACACCAAATCAACACTGAAGCTTTCTTT.